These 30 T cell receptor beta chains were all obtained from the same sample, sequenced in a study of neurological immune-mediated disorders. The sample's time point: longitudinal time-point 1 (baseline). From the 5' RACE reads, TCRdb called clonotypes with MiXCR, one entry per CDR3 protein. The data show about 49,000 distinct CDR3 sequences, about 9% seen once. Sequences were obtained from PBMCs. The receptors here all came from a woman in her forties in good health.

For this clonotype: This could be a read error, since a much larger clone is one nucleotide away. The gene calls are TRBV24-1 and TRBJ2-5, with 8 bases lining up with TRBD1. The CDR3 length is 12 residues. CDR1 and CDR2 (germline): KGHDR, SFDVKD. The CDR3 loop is CSTSRGPETQYF. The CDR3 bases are TGTTCCACCAGCAGGGGGCCAGAGACCCAGTACTTC.

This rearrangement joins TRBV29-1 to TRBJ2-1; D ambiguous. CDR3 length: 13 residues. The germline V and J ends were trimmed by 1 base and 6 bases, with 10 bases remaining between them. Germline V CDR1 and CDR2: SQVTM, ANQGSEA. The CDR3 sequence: CSVEGDLTNEQFF. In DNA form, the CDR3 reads TGCAGCGTTGAAGGGGATTTGACCAATGAGCAGTTCTTC.

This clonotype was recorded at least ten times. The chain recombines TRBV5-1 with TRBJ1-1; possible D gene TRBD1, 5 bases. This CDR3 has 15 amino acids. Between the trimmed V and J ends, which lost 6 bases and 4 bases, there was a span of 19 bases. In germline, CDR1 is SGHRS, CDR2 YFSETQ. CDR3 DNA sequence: TGCGCCAGCACGCGCTACCAGGAAGGGGCCACTGAAGCTTTCTTT. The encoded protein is CASTRYQEGATEAFF.

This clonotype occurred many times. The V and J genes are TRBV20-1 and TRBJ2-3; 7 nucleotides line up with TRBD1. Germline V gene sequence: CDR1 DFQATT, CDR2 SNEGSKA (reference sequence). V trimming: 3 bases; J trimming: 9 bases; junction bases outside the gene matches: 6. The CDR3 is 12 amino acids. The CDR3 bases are TGCAGTGCTAGGAAGGACAGGTCAACGCAGTATTTT. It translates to CSARKDRSTQYF.

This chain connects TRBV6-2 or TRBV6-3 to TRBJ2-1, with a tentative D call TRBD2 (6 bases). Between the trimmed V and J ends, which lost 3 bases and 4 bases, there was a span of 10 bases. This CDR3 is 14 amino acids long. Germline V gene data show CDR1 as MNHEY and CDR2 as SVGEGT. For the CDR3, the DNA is TGTGCCAGCAGTTATTCCGGGGGATACAATGAGCAGTTCTTC. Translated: CASSYSGGYNEQFF.

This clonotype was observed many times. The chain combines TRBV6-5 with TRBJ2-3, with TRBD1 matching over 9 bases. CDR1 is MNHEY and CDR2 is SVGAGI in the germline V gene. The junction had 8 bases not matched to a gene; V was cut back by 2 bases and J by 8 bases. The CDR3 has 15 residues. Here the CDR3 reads CASSYKGQGGGTQYF. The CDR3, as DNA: TGTGCCAGCAGTTACAAGGGACAGGGAGGGGGTACGCAGTATTTT.

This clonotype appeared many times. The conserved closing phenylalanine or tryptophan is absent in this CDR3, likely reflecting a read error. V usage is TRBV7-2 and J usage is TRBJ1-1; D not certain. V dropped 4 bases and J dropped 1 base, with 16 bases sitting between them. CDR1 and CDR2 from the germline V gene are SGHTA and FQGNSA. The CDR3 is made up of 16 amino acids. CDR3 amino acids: CASSSSSDYANTEAFL. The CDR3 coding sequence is TGTGCCAGCAGCTCCTCTTCGGACTACGCGAACACTGAAGCTTTCCTT.

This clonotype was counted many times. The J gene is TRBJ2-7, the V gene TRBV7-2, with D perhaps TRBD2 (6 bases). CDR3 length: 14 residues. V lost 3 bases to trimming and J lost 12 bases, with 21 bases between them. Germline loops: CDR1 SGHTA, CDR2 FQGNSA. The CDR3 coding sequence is TGTGCCAGCAGCTTTCCGGGGGACCGCCTACTTGCGTACTTC. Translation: CASSFPGDRLLAYF.

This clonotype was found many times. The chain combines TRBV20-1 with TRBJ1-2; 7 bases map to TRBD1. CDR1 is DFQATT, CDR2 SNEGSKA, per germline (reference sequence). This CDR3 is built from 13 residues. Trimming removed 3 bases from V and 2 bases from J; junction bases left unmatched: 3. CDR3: CSARLDRNYGYTF. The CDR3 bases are TGCAGTGCTAGGCTGGACAGGAACTATGGCTACACCTTC.

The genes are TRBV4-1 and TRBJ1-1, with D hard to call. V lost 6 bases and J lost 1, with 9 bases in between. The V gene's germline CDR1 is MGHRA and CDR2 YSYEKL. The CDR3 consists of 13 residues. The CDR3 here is CASSKRENTEAFF. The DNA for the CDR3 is TGCGCCAGCAGTAAAAGGGAGAACACTGAAGCTTTCTTT.

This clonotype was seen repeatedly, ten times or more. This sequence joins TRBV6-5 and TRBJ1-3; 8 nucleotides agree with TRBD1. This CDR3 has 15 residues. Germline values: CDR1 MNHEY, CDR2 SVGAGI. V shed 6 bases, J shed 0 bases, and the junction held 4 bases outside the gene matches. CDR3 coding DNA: TGTGCCAGCAGCCTTGGACAGGGCTCTGGAAACACCATATATTTT. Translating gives CASSLGQGSGNTIYF.

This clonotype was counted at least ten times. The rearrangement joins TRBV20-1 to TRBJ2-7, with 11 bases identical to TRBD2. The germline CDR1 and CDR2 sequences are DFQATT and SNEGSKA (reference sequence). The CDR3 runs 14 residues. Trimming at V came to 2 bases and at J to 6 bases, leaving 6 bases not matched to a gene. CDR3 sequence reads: CSARQALAGGEQYF. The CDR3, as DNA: TGCAGTGCTAGACAGGCCCTAGCGGGAGGCGAGCAGTACTTC.

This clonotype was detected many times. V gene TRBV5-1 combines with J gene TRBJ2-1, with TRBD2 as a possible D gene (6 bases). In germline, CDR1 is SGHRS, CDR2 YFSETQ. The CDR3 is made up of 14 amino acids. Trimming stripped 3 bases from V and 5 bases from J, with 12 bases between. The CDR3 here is CASSSFPGDNEQFF. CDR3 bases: TGCGCCAGCAGCTCCTTTCCGGGAGACAATGAGCAGTTCTTC.

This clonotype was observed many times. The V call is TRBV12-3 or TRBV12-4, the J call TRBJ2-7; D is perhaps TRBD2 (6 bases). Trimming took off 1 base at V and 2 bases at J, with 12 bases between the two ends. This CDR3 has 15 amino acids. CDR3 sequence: CASSLGLARAYEQYF. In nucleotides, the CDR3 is TGTGCCAGCAGTTTAGGGCTAGCGAGAGCCTACGAGCAGTACTTC.

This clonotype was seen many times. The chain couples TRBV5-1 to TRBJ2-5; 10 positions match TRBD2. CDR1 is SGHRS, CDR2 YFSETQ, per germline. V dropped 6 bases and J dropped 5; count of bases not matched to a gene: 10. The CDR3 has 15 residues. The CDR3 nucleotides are TGCGCCAGCATGGAGGATAGCGGGGGGTTTGAGACCCAGTACTTC. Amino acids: CASMEDSGGFETQYF.

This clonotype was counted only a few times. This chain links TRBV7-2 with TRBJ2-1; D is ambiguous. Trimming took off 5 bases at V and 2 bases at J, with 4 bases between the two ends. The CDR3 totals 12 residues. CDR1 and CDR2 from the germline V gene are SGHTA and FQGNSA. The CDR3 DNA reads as TGTGCCAGCAGCCAAACCTACAATGAGCAGTTCTTC. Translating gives CASSQTYNEQFF.

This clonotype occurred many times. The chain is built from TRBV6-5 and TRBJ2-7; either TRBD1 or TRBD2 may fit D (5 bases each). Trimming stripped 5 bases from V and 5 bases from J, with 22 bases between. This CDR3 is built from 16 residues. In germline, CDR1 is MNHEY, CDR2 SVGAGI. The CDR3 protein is CASSPGTGRGHNEQYF. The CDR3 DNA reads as TGTGCCAGCAGTCCCGGTACGGGACGGGGTCATAACGAGCAGTACTTC.

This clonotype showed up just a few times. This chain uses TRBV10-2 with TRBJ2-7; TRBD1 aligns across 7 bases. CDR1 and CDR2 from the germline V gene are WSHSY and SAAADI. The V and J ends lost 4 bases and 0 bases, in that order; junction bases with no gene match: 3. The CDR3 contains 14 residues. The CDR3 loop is CASSVRQGSYEQYF. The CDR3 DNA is TGCGCCAGCAGTGTGAGACAGGGCTCCTACGAGCAGTACTTC.

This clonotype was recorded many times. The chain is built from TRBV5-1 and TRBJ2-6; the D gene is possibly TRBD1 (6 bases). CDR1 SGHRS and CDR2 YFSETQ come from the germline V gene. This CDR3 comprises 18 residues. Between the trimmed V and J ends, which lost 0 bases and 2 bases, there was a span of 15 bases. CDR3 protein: CASSLESRGAAGANVLTF. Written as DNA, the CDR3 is TGCGCCAGCAGCTTGGAATCCAGGGGCGCGGCTGGGGCCAACGTCCTGACTTTC. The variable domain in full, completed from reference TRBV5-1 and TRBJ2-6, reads KAGVTQTPRYLIKTRGQQVTLSCSPISGHRSVSWYQQTPGQGLQFLFEYFSETQRNKGNFPGRFSGRQFSNSRSEMNVSTLELGDSALYLCASSLESRGAAGANVLTFGAGSRLTVL.

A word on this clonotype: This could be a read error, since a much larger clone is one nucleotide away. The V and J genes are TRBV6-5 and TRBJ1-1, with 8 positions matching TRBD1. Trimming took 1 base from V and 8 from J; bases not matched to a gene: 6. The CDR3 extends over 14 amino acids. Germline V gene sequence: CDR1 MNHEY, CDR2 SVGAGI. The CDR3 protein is CASSYYGQGMEAFF. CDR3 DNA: TGTGCCAGCAGTTACTACGGACAGGGAATGGAAGCTTTCTTT.

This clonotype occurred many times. This chain's CDR3 is CASSPDGSPYEQYF. Here the CDR3 DNA reads TGTGCCAGCAGTCCCGACGGAAGCCCTTACGAGCAGTACTTC. The chain has TRBV12-3 or TRBV12-4 and TRBJ2-7; D unresolved. The CDR3 contains 14 residues. V was clipped by 5 bases and J by 4 bases, with 15 bases between them.

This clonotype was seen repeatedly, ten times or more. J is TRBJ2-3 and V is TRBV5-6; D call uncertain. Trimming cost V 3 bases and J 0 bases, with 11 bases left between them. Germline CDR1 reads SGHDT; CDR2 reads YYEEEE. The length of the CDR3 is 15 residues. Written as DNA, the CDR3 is TGTGCCAGCAGCTCCCCGGCGGTGAGCACAGATACGCAGTATTTT. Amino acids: CASSSPAVSTDTQYF.

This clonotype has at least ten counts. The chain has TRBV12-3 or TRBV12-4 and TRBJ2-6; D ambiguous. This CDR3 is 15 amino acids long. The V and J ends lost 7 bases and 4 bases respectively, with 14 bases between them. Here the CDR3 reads CASKPLGSGANVLTF. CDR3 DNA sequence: TGTGCCAGCAAACCCTTAGGGTCCGGGGCCAACGTCCTGACTTTC.

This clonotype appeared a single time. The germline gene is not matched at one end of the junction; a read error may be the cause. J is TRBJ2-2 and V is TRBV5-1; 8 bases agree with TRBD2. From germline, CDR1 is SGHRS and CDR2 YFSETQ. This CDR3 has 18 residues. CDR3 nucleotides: TGCGCCAGCAGCAGGAGGGGTCTAGCGGGCGGCGCCCCCGGGGAGCTGATTTTT. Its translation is CASSRRGLAGGAPGELIF.

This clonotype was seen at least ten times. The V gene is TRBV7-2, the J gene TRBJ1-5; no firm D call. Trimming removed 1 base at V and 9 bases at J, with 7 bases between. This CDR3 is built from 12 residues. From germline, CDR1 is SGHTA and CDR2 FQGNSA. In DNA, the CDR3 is TGTGCCAGCAGCTTAGGGATAGGGCCCCAGCATTTT. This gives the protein CASSLGIGPQHF.

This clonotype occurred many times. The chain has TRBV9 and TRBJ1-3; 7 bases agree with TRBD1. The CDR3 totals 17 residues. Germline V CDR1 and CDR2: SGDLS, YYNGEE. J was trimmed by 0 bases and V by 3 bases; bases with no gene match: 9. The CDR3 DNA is TGTGCCAGCAGCGCCCAGACAGGGCCTAGCTCTGGAAACACCATATATTTT. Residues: CASSAQTGPSSGNTIYF.

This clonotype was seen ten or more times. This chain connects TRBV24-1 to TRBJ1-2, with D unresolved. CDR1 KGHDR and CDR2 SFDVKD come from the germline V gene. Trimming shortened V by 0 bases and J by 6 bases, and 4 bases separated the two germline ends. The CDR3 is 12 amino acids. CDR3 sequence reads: CATSDLLDGYTF. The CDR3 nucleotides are TGTGCCACCAGTGATTTGCTCGATGGCTACACCTTC.

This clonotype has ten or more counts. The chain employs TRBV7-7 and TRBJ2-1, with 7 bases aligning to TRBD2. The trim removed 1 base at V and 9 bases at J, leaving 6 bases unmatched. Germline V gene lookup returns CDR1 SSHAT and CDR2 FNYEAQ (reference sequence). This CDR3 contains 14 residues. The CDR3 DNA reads TGTGCCAGCAGCTTAGATAGCGGGCTAGGTGAGCAGTTCTTC. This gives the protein CASSLDSGLGEQFF.

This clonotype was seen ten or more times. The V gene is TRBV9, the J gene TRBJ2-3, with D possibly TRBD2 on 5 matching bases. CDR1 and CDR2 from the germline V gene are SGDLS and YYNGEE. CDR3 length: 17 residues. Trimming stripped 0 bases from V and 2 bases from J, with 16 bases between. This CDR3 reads CASSVGEGSLATDTQYF. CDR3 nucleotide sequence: TGTGCCAGCAGCGTAGGAGAGGGCTCCCTAGCCACAGATACGCAGTATTTT.

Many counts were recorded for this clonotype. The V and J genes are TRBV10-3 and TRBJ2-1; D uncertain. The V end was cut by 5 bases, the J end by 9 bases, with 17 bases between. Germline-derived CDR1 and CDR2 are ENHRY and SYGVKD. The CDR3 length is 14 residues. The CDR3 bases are TGTGCCATCAGTCAGGCCACTGTCTTGGGTGAGCAGTTCTTC. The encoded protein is CAISQATVLGEQFF.